These 26 T cell receptor beta chains came from one sample sequenced in a study of blood T cell repertoires in COVID-19. Repertoires were generated with immunoSEQ multiplex PCR, while TCRdb's copy carries only in-frame clones and drops some. Of 160,000 or so clones in the sample, roughly 84% were seen once. The sequenced sample consisted of PBMCs or T cells enriched from blood (not recorded which). The source is a man aged 60 to 69 who had recovered from COVID-19.

This clone is a singleton in its sample. The chain carries TRBV4-1 and TRBJ2-1; D may be TRBD2 (5 bases). This CDR3 spans 14 amino acids. V shed 0 bases and J shed 9 bases, with 12 bases lying between them. Germline V gives CDR1 MGHRA, CDR2 YSYEKL. For the CDR3, the DNA is TGCGCCAGCAGCCAAGATGACCGAGGGTCTGAGCAGTTCTTC. Translating it yields CASSQDDRGSEQFF.

This chain joins TRBV14 and TRBJ1-6, with 8 bases lining up with TRBD1. CDR1 SGHDN and CDR2 FVKESK come from the germline V gene. The V and J ends lost 1 base and 6 bases, in that order; junction bases with no gene match: 8. This CDR3 contains 17 residues. This CDR3 is CASSQVGQGAVNSPLHF. In DNA form, the CDR3 reads TGTGCCAGCAGCCAAGTAGGGCAGGGGGCTGTTAATTCACCCCTCCACTTT.

This clone was seen more than once but under ten times. This chain joins TRBV5-1 and TRBJ1-4; tentative D call: TRBD1 (5 bases). The germline V and J ends were trimmed by 3 bases and 7 bases, with 16 bases remaining between them. The V gene's germline CDR1 is SGHRS and CDR2 YFSETQ. CDR3 length: 15 residues. The chain's CDR3 is CASSSQESRGEKLFF. The CDR3 DNA follows: TGCGCCAGCAGCTCACAGGAGTCGCGGGGTGAAAAACTGTTTTTT.

The J gene is TRBJ1-6, the V gene TRBV19; 7 nucleotides match TRBD1. Germline CDR1 and CDR2: LNHDA and SQIVND (reference sequence). Unmatched junction bases numbered 9, after V lost 4 bases and J lost 6 bases. The CDR3 is made up of 16 amino acids. The CDR3, as DNA: TGTGCCAGTAGTAACGACCGACAGGGACTTAATTCACCCCTCCACTTT. This gives the protein CASSNDRQGLNSPLHF.

The chain couples TRBV5-4 to TRBJ1-2; TRBD1 might be the D (5 bases). The CDR3 runs to 15 residues. V gave up 1 base and J gave up 1 base, with 11 bases separating them. Germline V CDR1 and CDR2: SGHNT, YYREEE (reference sequence). The CDR3 spells CASSLLAGLNYGYTF. The CDR3 DNA follows: TGTGCCAGCAGCTTGTTGGCAGGGCTTAACTATGGCTACACCTTC.

This sequence joins TRBV6-5 and TRBJ2-1, with D hard to call. V lost 8 bases and J lost 0, with 5 bases in between. The CDR3 sequence is 12 residues long. Germline V gene data show CDR1 as MNHEY and CDR2 as SVGAGI. Written as DNA, the CDR3 is TGTGCCAGCCTGAGCTCCTACAATGAGCAGTTCTTC. Its translation is CASLSSYNEQFF.

This clone was detected a few times. The chain recombines TRBV28 with TRBJ1-5; D gene ambiguous. CDR3 size: 15 residues. The germline V and J ends were trimmed by 6 bases and 1 base, with 13 bases remaining between them. Germline CDR1 MDHEN, CDR2 SYDVKM. The CDR3 loop reads CASRFLRGSNQPQHF. CDR3 DNA: TGTGCCAGCAGGTTTCTCAGAGGGAGCAATCAGCCCCAGCATTTT.

The rearrangement links TRBV30 to TRBJ1-3; D gene ambiguous. V was clipped by 3 bases and J by 2 bases, with 11 bases between them. The CDR3 spans 14 residues. The V gene's germline CDR1 is GTSNPN and CDR2 SVGIG (reference sequence). The CDR3 protein is CAWRGRGTGNTIYF. The CDR3 DNA reads TGTGCCTGGAGGGGGAGAGGAACTGGAAACACCATATATTTT.

CDR3 bases: TGTGCCAGTGCAGGGGGCGATGAGCAGTTCTTC. Its protein product is CASAGGDEQFF. The rearrangement links TRBV19 to TRBJ2-1, with TRBD1 matching 8 bases. The junction had 2 bases not matched to a gene; V was cut back by 8 bases and J by 8 bases. Germline V gene data show CDR1 as LNHDA and CDR2 as SQIVND (reference sequence). This CDR3 contains 11 residues.

The J gene is TRBJ1-5, the V gene TRBV7-2; D remains ambiguous. Trimming stripped 3 bases from V and 5 bases from J, with 5 bases between. CDR1 is SGHTA and CDR2 is FQGNSA in the germline V gene. The CDR3 runs to 12 residues. The CDR3 region is CASSFPDQPQHF. The CDR3 region has the DNA TGTGCCAGCAGCTTCCCGGATCAGCCCCAGCATTTT.

This chain joins TRBV5-4 and TRBJ2-3; 9 bases are a match to TRBD1. V lost 4 bases to trimming and J lost 3 bases; unmatched junction nucleotides: 6. CDR3 size: 15 residues. Germline CDR1 and CDR2: SGHNT and YYREEE (reference sequence). The CDR3 region is CASSPKGQGTDTQYF. In nucleotides, the CDR3 is TGTGCCAGCAGCCCTAAGGGACAGGGAACAGATACGCAGTATTTT.

The chain recombines TRBV9 with TRBJ2-3; possible D gene TRBD2, 6 bases. The CDR3 contains 15 residues. Germline V gives CDR1 SGDLS, CDR2 YYNGEE. The germline V and J ends were trimmed by 0 bases and 5 bases, with 13 bases remaining between them. The CDR3 loop is CASSVVDTGGDTQYF. The DNA of the CDR3 is TGTGCCAGCAGCGTAGTTGATACCGGGGGAGATACGCAGTATTTT.

The CDR3 DNA sequence: TGTGCCAGCTCACTCGGACAGGGGGTCGCTTCTAACTATGGCTACACCTTC. Translation: CASSLGQGVASNYGYTF. The gene calls are TRBV18 and TRBJ1-2; 10 bases fit TRBD1. Losses at the gene ends were 4 bases for V and 0 bases for J; bases not matched to a gene: 8. Germline V gene lookup returns CDR1 KGHSH and CDR2 LQKENI. This CDR3 region has 17 residues.

The V call is TRBV6-5, the J call TRBJ1-2, with D maybe TRBD1 (5 bases). Trimming pared 5 bases from V and 5 bases from J, leaving 12 bases between. Germline CDR1 is MNHEY and CDR2 is SVGAGI. This CDR3 has 13 residues. The CDR3 loop reads CASSTTPGYGYTF. In DNA, the CDR3 is TGTGCCAGCAGTACAACGCCAGGGTATGGCTACACCTTC.

V and J are TRBV15 and TRBJ1-5; tentatively, D is TRBD1 (5 bases). Germline loops: CDR1 LNHNV, CDR2 YYDKDF (reference sequence). Trimming pared 1 base from V and 5 bases from J, leaving 9 bases between. This CDR3 contains 14 residues. The CDR3 DNA reads TGTGCCACCAGCAGAGGGGGCAGGGATCAGCCCCAGCATTTT. Translation gives CATSRGGRDQPQHF.

The V call is TRBV11-2, the J call TRBJ1-2; 12 nucleotides align to TRBD1. The germline V gene has CDR1 SGHAT and CDR2 FQNNGV. The CDR3 runs to 20 residues. The J segment lost 9 bases and the V segment lost 0 bases, leaving 20 bases of the junction unmatched. This CDR3 reads CASSLESLRDRGRKEKRYTF. CDR3 in DNA: TGTGCCAGCAGCTTAGAGTCGTTAAGGGACAGGGGGCGGAAGGAAAAGCGCTACACCTTC.

The rearrangement joins TRBV24-1 to TRBJ1-5, with TRBD1 matching over 8 bases. Germline lookup yields CDR1 KGHDR and CDR2 SFDVKD. CDR3 size: 14 residues. V was clipped by 4 bases and J by 3 bases; unmatched bases: 1. CDR3 sequence (DNA): TGTGCCACCAGTGAGGGACAGGTCAATCAGCCCCAGCATTTT. Its translation is CATSEGQVNQPQHF.

V gene TRBV27 combines with J gene TRBJ2-3; 7 bases map to TRBD1. The trim removed 7 bases at V and 3 bases at J, leaving 10 bases unmatched. CDR1 and CDR2 (germline): MNHEY, SMNVEV (reference sequence). The CDR3 has 15 amino acids. CDR3 in amino acids: CASTPTGYGTDTQYF. The CDR3 bases are TGTGCCAGCACCCCGACAGGGTACGGGACAGATACGCAGTATTTT.

The chain has TRBV6-1 and TRBJ1-5; D unresolved. CDR3 length: 13 residues. Germline values: CDR1 MNHNS, CDR2 SASEGT. Trimming shortened V by 3 bases and J by 3 bases, and 6 bases separated the two germline ends. DNA of the CDR3: TGTGCCAGCAGTGAGTCCTTCAATCAGCCCCAGCATTTT. Translated: CASSESFNQPQHF.

The V gene is TRBV6-4, the J gene TRBJ2-3; 9 bases are shared with TRBD2. The CDR3 runs to 15 residues. J was trimmed by 4 bases and V by 2 bases; bases with no gene match: 4. Per germline, CDR1 MRHNA and CDR2 SNTAGT. The CDR3 sequence is CASSDGGGAADTQYF. The CDR3 nucleotides read TGTGCCAGCAGTGACGGCGGGGGGGCCGCAGATACGCAGTATTTT.

The chain joins TRBV13 to TRBJ1-2; 8 nucleotides line up with TRBD1. The germline gives CDR1 PRHDT, CDR2 FYEKMQ (reference sequence). CDR3 length equals 14 residues. V shed 4 bases, J shed 1 base, and the junction held 2 bases outside the gene matches. The CDR3 DNA follows: TGTGCCAGCAGCTCCGGACAGGGTAACTATGGCTACACCTTC. It specifies CASSSGQGNYGYTF.

The genes are TRBV4-1 and TRBJ1-2; no definite D call. The CDR3 loop spans 14 amino acids. Trimming shortened V by 3 bases and J by 3 bases, and 11 bases separated the two germline ends. CDR1 is MGHRA and CDR2 is YSYEKL in the germline V gene. The CDR3 loop reads CASSQGGDYYGYTF. CDR3 in DNA: TGCGCCAGCAGCCAGGGAGGAGATTACTATGGCTACACCTTC.

The table lists this clone with a few counts. In DNA form, the CDR3 reads TGTGCCTGGAGACCAGACAGGGGGCGACTTTACGAGCAGTACTTC. This translates into CAWRPDRGRLYEQYF. The gene calls are TRBV30 and TRBJ2-7, with TRBD1 identical over 10 bases. CDR3 size: 15 residues. Unmatched junction bases numbered 9, after V lost 3 bases and J lost 4 bases. CDR1 is GTSNPN, CDR2 SVGIG, per germline (reference sequence).

The J gene is TRBJ1-3, the V gene TRBV3-1 (or the pseudogene TRBV3-2); the D is unclear. Deletions cut 4 bases from V and 4 bases from J, with 11 bases between. This CDR3 comprises 14 residues. Germline V gene lookup returns CDR1 LGHDT and CDR2 YNNKEL (reference sequence). The CDR3 sequence: CASSRIEAGNTIYF. DNA of the CDR3: TGTGCCAGCAGCCGTATTGAGGCAGGAAACACCATATATTTT.

This clone was detected only once. The chain joins TRBV27 to TRBJ1-6; D ambiguous. The V end was cut by 10 bases, the J end by 0 bases, with 13 bases between. Germline CDR1 MNHEY, CDR2 SMNVEV (reference sequence). This CDR3 comprises 15 residues. The CDR3 sequence: CATQHRSSYNSPLHF. The CDR3 DNA reads TGTGCCACCCAGCACCGGAGCTCCTATAATTCACCCCTCCACTTT.

V usage is TRBV2 and J usage is TRBJ2-3; 8 bases line up with TRBD1. V lost 4 bases, J lost 5 bases, and 8 bases stayed unmatched. Germline CDR1 and CDR2: SNHLY and FYNNEI. The CDR3 is 15 amino acids. The CDR3 region is CASSATGVERDTQYF. CDR3 in DNA: TGTGCCAGCAGTGCGACAGGGGTCGAAAGAGATACGCAGTATTTT.